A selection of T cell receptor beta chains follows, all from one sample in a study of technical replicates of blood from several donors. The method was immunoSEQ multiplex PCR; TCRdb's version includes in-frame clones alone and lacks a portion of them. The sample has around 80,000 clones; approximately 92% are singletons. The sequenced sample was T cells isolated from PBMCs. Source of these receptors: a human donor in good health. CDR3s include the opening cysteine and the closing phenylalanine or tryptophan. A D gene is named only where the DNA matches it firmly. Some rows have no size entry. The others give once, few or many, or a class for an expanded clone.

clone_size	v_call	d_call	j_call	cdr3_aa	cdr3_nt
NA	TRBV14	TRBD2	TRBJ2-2	CASSPPGLDPGELFF	TGTGCCAGCAGCCCCCCGGGACTAGATCCCGGGGAGCTGTTTTTT
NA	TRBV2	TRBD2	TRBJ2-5	CASSPGLAGLQTQYF	TGTGCCAGCAGCCCGGGACTAGCGGGCTTGCAGACCCAGTACTTC
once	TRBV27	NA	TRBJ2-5	CASSPTRMETQYF	TGTGCCAGCAGTCCGACTAGGATGGAGACCCAGTACTTC
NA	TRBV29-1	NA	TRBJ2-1	CSVVSTRNEQFF	TGCAGCGTTGTAAGCACTAGGAATGAGCAGTTCTTC
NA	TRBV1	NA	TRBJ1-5	CTSRPVGTGEFQPQHF	TGCACCAGCCGGCCTGTCGGGACAGGGGAGTTTCAGCCCCAGCATTTT
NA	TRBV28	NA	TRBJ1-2	CASSPLGEENYGYTF	TGTGCCAGCAGTCCCCTTGGGGAGGAGAACTATGGCTACACCTTC
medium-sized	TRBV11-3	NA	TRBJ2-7	CASSSSSTYEQYF	TGTGCCAGCAGCTCCTCGAGTACCTACGAGCAGTACTTC
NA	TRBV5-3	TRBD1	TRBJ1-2	CARSQGAQGVGNYGYTF	TGTGCCAGAAGCCAAGGTGCACAGGGGGTCGGCAACTATGGCTACACCTTC
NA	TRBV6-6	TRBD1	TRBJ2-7	CASSWGTGHYEQYF	TGTGCCAGCAGTTGGGGGACAGGGCACTACGAGCAGTACTTC
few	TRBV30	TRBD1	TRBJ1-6	CAWKGQYNSPLHF	TGTGCCTGGAAGGGACAGTATAATTCACCCCTCCACTTT
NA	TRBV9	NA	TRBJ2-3	CASSVATDTQYF	TGTGCCAGCAGCGTAGCAACAGATACGCAGTATTTT
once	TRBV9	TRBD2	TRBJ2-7	CASSESGTAYEQYF	TGTGCCAGCAGCGAAAGCGGGACGGCCTACGAGCAGTACTTC
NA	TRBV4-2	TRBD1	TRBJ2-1	CASSPIGDRYNEQFF	TGTGCCAGCAGCCCAATAGGGGACAGGTACAATGAGCAGTTCTTC
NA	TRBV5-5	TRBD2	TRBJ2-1	CASSFRWSGGAYNEQFF	TGTGCCAGCAGCTTCCGGTGGAGCGGGGGGGCTTACAATGAGCAGTTCTTC
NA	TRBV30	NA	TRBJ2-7	CAWSVLRDWYGEQYF	TGTGCCTGGAGTGTACTCCGGGACTGGTATGGCGAGCAGTACTTC
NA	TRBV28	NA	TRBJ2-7	CASSSQGRGSYEQYF	TGTGCCAGCAGTTCCCAGGGGCGTGGGTCCTACGAGCAGTACTTC
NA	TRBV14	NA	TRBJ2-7	CASSQGRVEQYF	TGTGCCAGCAGCCAAGGGAGAGTCGAGCAGTACTTC
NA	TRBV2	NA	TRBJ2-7	CASSGHSYEQYF	TGTGCCAGCAGTGGACACTCCTACGAGCAGTACTTC
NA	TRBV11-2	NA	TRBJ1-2	CASSLGGMKNYGYTF	TGTGCCAGCAGCTTAGGCGGGATGAAGAACTATGGCTACACCTTC
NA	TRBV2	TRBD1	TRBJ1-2	CASSIARQGATGYTF	TGTGCCAGCAGCATCGCTCGACAGGGGGCGACAGGCTACACCTTC
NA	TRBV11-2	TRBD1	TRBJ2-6	CASSFGTGLRSGANVLTF	TGTGCCAGCAGCTTTGGGACAGGACTACGCTCTGGGGCCAACGTCCTGACTTTC
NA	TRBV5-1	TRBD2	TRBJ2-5	CASRTSGQETQYF	TGCGCCAGCAGAACTAGCGGGCAAGAGACCCAGTACTTC
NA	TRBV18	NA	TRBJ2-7	CASSPLAADEQYF	TGTGCCAGCTCACCTCTTGCCGCGGACGAGCAGTACTTC
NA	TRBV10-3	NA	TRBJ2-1	CAISESTGEIHNEQFF	TGTGCCATCAGTGAGTCTACGGGAGAGATCCACAATGAGCAGTTCTTC
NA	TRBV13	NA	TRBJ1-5	CASSLQGNQPQHF	TGTGCCAGCAGCTTACAGGGCAATCAGCCCCAGCATTTT